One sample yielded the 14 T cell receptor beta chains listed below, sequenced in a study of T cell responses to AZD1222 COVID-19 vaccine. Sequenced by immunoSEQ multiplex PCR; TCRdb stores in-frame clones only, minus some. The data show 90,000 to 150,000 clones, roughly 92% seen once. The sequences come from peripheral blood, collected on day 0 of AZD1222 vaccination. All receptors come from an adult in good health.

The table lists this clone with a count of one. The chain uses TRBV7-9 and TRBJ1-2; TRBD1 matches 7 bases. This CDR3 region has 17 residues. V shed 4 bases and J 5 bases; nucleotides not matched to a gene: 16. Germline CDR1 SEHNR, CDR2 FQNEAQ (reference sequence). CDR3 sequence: CASSSPGQRTNLYGYTF. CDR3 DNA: TGTGCCAGCAGCTCACCGGGACAGCGAACAAACCTATATGGCTACACCTTC. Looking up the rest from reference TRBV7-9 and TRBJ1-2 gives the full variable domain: DTGVSQNPRHKITKRGQNVTFRCDPISEHNRLYWYRQTLGQGPEFLTYFQNEAQLEKSRLLSDRFSAERPKGSFSTLEIQRTEQGDSAMYLCASSSPGQRTNLYGYTFGSGTRLTVV.

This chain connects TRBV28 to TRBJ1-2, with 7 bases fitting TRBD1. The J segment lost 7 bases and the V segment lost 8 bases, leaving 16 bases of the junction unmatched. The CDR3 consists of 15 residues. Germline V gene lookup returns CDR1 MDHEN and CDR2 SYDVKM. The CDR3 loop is CASLQPGQPLFGYTF. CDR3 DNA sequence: TGTGCCAGCCTCCAACCGGGACAGCCATTGTTTGGCTACACCTTC.

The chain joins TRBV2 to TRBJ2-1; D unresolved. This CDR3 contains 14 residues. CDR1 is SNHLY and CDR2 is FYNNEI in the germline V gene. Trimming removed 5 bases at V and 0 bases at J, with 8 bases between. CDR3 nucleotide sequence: TGTGCCAGCAGTACGGCCGTCTCCTACAATGAGCAGTTCTTC. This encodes CASSTAVSYNEQFF.

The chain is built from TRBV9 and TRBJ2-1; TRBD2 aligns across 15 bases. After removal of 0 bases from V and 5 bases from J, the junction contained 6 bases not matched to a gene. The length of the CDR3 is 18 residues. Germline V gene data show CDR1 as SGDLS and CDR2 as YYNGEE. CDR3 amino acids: CASSVAGLAGGTNNEQFF. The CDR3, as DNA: TGTGCCAGCAGCGTAGCCGGACTAGCGGGGGGGACAAACAATGAGCAGTTCTTC.

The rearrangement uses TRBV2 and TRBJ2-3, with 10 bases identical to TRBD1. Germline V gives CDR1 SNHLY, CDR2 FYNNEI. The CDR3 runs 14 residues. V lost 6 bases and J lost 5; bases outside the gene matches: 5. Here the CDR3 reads CASRGQGVKDTQYF. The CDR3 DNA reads TGTGCCAGCAGAGGACAGGGGGTCAAAGATACGCAGTATTTT.

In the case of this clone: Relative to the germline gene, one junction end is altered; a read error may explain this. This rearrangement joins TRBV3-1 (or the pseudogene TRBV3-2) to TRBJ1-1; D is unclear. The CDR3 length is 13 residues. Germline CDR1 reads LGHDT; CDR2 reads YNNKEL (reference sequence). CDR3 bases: TGTGCCAGCAGCCTGTTCATGCGGGCCTACCTTCACTTT. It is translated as CASSLFMRAYLHF.

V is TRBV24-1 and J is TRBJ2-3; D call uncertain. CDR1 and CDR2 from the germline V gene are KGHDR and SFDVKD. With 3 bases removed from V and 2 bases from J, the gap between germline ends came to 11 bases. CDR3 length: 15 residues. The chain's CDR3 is CATSDPFDFTDTQYF. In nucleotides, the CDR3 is TGTGCCACCAGTGATCCCTTCGACTTCACAGATACGCAGTATTTT.

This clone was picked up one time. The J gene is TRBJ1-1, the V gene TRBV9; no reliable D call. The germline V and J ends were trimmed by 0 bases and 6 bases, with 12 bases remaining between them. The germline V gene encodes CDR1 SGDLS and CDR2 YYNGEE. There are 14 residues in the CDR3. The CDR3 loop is CASSVAGDPPEAFF. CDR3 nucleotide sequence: TGTGCCAGCAGCGTAGCCGGGGATCCCCCTGAAGCTTTCTTT.

As DNA, the CDR3 is TGTGCCAGCAGTCCCATGGGACTAGCGTCCTACAATGAGCAGTTCTTC. This gives the protein CASSPMGLASYNEQFF. The chain has TRBV27 and TRBJ2-1, with TRBD2 identical over 10 bases. V lost 5 bases to trimming and J lost 1 base; unmatched junction nucleotides: 5. The CDR3 consists of 16 residues. Germline V CDR1 and CDR2: MNHEY, SMNVEV (reference sequence).

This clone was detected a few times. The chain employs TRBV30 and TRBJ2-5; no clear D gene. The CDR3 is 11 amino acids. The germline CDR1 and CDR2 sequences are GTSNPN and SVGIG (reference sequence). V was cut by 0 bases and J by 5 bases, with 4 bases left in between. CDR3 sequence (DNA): TGTGCCTGGAGTGTAGTCGAGACCCAGTACTTC. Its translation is CAWSVVETQYF. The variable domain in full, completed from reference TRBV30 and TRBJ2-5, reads SQTIHQWPATLVQPVGSPLSLECTVEGTSNPNLYWYRQAAGRGLQLLFYSVGIGQISSEVPQNLSASRPQDRQFILSSKKLLLSDSGFYLCAWSVVETQYFGPGTRLLVL.

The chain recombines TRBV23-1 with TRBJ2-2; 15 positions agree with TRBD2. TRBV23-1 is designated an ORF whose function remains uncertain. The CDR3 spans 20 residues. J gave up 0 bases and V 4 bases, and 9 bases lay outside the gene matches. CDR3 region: CASSLEPGLAGGTNTGELFF. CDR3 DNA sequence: TGCGCCAGCAGTCTAGAACCGGGACTAGCGGGGGGAACGAACACCGGGGAGCTGTTTTTT.

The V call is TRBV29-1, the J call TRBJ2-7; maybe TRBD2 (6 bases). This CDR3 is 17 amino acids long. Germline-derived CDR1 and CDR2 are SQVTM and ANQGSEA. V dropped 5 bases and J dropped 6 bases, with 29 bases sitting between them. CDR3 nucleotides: TGCAGCGTTCTGGTAACCGGGCTCCTAACTAGCCCCTCCGAGCAGTACTTC. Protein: CSVLVTGLLTSPSEQYF.

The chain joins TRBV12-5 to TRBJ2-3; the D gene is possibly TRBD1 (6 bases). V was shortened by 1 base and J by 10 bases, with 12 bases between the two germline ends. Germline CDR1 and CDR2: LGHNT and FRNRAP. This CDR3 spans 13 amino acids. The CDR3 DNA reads TGTGCTAGTGGTTTGGCCTCCAGGGGAGCGCAGTATTTT. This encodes CASGLASRGAQYF.

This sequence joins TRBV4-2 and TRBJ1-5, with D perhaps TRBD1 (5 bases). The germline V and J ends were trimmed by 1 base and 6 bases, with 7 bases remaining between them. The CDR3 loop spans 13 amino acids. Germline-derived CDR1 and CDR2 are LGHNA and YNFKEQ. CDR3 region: CASSQVGGQPQHF. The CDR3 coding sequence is TGTGCCAGCAGCCAAGTGGGGGGTCAGCCCCAGCATTTT.